What follows are 23 T cell receptor beta chains derived from one specimen sequenced in a study of technical replicates of blood from several donors. Libraries were prepared by immunoSEQ multiplex PCR; TCRdb keeps only in-frame clonotypes and omits some of them. The sample carries about 68,000 clones, about 97% recorded once. The sequencing sample was made of T cells isolated from PBMCs. Receptors were obtained from a human donor in good health.

This clone was seen a single time. This chain connects TRBV5-1 to TRBJ2-5, with a tentative D call TRBD2 (5 bases). This CDR3 is built from 13 residues. The ends were cut back, 3 bases at V and 3 bases at J, with 9 bases in the middle. CDR1 and CDR2 (germline): SGHRS, YFSETQ. For the CDR3, the DNA is TGCGCCAGCAGCTCACTAGAGAAAGAGACCCAGTACTTC. It yields the protein CASSSLEKETQYF.

The genes are TRBV6-6 and TRBJ1-2; TRBD1 is a possible D gene (6 bases). Germline CDR1 reads MNHNY; CDR2 reads SVGAGI (reference sequence). The CDR3 runs 11 residues. The V end lost 9 bases, the J end lost 3 bases, and 8 bases lay between the germline ends. This CDR3 reads CASNRDYGYTF. Here the CDR3 DNA reads TGTGCCAGTAACAGGGACTATGGCTACACCTTC.

The J gene is TRBJ2-7, the V gene TRBV30; 12 nucleotides match TRBD2. V shed 6 bases and J 4 bases; nucleotides not matched to a gene: 4. Germline CDR1 GTSNPN, CDR2 SVGIG (reference sequence). CDR3 size: 13 residues. The CDR3 region has the DNA TGTGCCTGCGTCCTAGCGGGAGGGTACGAGCAGTACTTC. It encodes CACVLAGGYEQYF.

The chain is built from TRBV20-1 and TRBJ1-2; D is unclear. Germline V gene data show CDR1 as DFQATT and CDR2 as SNEGSKA (reference sequence). The CDR3 is made up of 8 amino acids. Deletions cut 7 bases from V and 7 bases from J, with 4 bases between. The CDR3 region is CSDTGYTF. DNA for the CDR3: TGCAGTGACACTGGCTACACCTTC.

The V gene is TRBV30, the J gene TRBJ1-5; D is perhaps TRBD1 (5 bases). This CDR3 is built from 15 residues. Germline CDR1 GTSNPN, CDR2 SVGIG (reference sequence). With 0 bases removed from V and 4 bases from J, the gap between germline ends came to 13 bases. The CDR3 DNA is TGTGCCTGGAGTGTATCGGGGGGTTTTAATCAGCCCCAGCATTTT. Encoded protein: CAWSVSGGFNQPQHF.

The CDR3 protein is CASSIIAGPNYEQYF. DNA for the CDR3: TGTGCCAGTAGTATCATAGCGGGACCGAATTACGAGCAGTACTTC. The chain employs TRBV19 and TRBJ2-7, with 8 bases matching TRBD2. The V gene's germline CDR1 is LNHDA and CDR2 SQIVND (reference sequence). The CDR3 covers 15 residues. V trimming: 3 bases; J trimming: 4 bases; junction bases outside the gene matches: 8. The full variable domain, completed using reference TRBV19 and TRBJ2-7, is DGGITQSPKYLFRKEGQNVTLSCEQNLNHDAMYWYRQDPGQGLRLIYYSQIVNDFQKGDIAEGYSVSREKKESFPLTVTSAQKNPTAFYLCASSIIAGPNYEQYFGPGTRLTVT.

The chain joins TRBV28 to TRBJ2-3; 16 bases align to TRBD2. The germline V gene has CDR1 MDHEN and CDR2 SYDVKM. This CDR3 region has 18 residues. With V trimmed by 3 bases and J by 6 bases, 9 bases remained unmatched. The chain's CDR3 is CASSFASGLAGGGDTQYF. In DNA, the CDR3 is TGTGCCAGCAGTTTCGCCTCGGGACTAGCGGGAGGGGGGGATACGCAGTATTTT. Together with reference TRBV28 and TRBJ2-3, the CDR3 gives the full variable domain: DVKVTQSSRYLVKRTGEKVFLECVQDMDHENMFWYRQDPGLGLRLIYFSYDVKMKEKGDIPEGYSVSREKKERFSLILESASTNQTSMYLCASSFASGLAGGGDTQYFGPGTRLTVL.

The chain combines TRBV18 with TRBJ1-1; D gene ambiguous. Deletions cut 6 bases from V and 4 bases from J, with 15 bases between. There are 14 residues in the CDR3. CDR1 KGHSH and CDR2 LQKENI come from the germline V gene. CDR3 DNA sequence: TGTGCCAGCTCCTCACCGAGAGCGAGCACTGAAGCTTTCTTT. This codes for CASSSPRASTEAFF.

This chain uses TRBV9 with TRBJ2-1, with 10 bases aligning to TRBD2. With V trimmed by 4 bases and J by 5 bases, 3 bases remained unmatched. In germline, CDR1 is SGDLS, CDR2 YYNGEE. This CDR3 has 14 residues. CDR3 DNA: TGTGCCAGCAGCCCTAGCGGGGGTGACAATGAGCAGTTCTTC. Its protein product is CASSPSGGDNEQFF.

The rearrangement links TRBV5-1 to TRBJ2-3; 9 bases are shared with TRBD2. V lost 4 bases to trimming and J lost 6 bases; unmatched junction nucleotides: 15. CDR3 length equals 17 residues. In germline, CDR1 is SGHRS, CDR2 YFSETQ. The CDR3 region is CASSPFGSGSLSDTQYF. CDR3 nucleotides: TGCGCCAGCAGCCCCTTCGGTAGCGGGAGTTTATCGGATACGCAGTATTTT.

The J gene is TRBJ2-7, the V gene TRBV19, with 10 bases fitting TRBD1. Germline V gene data show CDR1 as LNHDA and CDR2 as SQIVND (reference sequence). V lost 8 bases, J lost 6 bases, and 13 bases stayed unmatched. CDR3 length: 15 residues. CDR3 sequence reads: CASRSSGQGLFEQYF. In DNA form, the CDR3 reads TGTGCCAGTCGGAGCTCGGGACAGGGGTTGTTCGAGCAGTACTTC.

The rearrangement uses TRBV27 and TRBJ2-1; 7 bases are a match to TRBD2. Germline CDR1 MNHEY, CDR2 SMNVEV (reference sequence). The CDR3 extends over 14 amino acids. Losses at the gene ends were 3 bases for V and 4 bases for J; bases not matched to a gene: 3. The CDR3 coding sequence is TGTGCCAGCAGTTTTCTAGCGGCATACAATGAGCAGTTCTTC. Amino acid sequence: CASSFLAAYNEQFF.

The rearrangement links TRBV5-6 to TRBJ1-1; the D gene is possibly TRBD1 (6 bases). Germline V lookup: CDR1 SGHDT, CDR2 YYEEEE. V was trimmed by 1 base and J by 5 bases, leaving 12 bases between them. The CDR3 runs 14 residues. DNA of the CDR3: TGTGCCAGCAGCTTGTTACAGGGTAAGACTGAAGCTTTCTTT. Translating it yields CASSLLQGKTEAFF.

This clone has just one count. V is TRBV7-3 and J is TRBJ2-2; 7 nucleotides agree with TRBD2. This CDR3 has 13 amino acids. The V gene end was trimmed by 3 bases and the J gene end by 5 bases; junction bases not matched to a gene: 0. Per germline, CDR1 SGHTA and CDR2 FQGTGA. CDR3 region: CASSLGGTGELFF. In DNA, the CDR3 is TGTGCCAGCAGCTTGGGAGGGACCGGGGAGCTGTTTTTT.

The V gene is TRBV5-6, the J gene TRBJ2-7, with D tentatively TRBD1 (5 bases). Per the germline V gene, CDR1 is SGHDT and CDR2 is YYEEEE. Between the trimmed V and J ends, which lost 4 bases and 1 base, there was a span of 15 bases. The CDR3 consists of 15 residues. Written as DNA, the CDR3 is TGTGCCAGCAGCGGACACTTTATATTTTCCTACGAGCAGTACTTC. This codes for CASSGHFIFSYEQYF.

The rearrangement uses TRBV9 and TRBJ1-1; 10 nucleotides match TRBD1. Trimming removed 2 bases from V and 2 bases from J; junction bases left unmatched: 3. This CDR3 comprises 15 residues. Germline CDR1 is SGDLS and CDR2 is YYNGEE. The CDR3 region is CASSVGQGGNTEAFF. CDR3 nucleotide sequence: TGTGCCAGCAGCGTCGGACAGGGGGGAAACACTGAAGCTTTCTTT.

This chain links TRBV9 with TRBJ2-1; D is unresolved. Per germline, CDR1 SGDLS and CDR2 YYNGEE. V dropped 0 bases and J dropped 9 bases, with 7 bases sitting between them. The CDR3 spans 12 residues. The CDR3: CASSVGTGEQFF. For the CDR3, the DNA is TGTGCCAGCAGCGTAGGTACGGGTGAGCAGTTCTTC.

The chain is built from TRBV30 and TRBJ1-2, with D perhaps matching TRBD1 (5 bases). The CDR3 is made up of 15 amino acids. Trimming removed 0 bases from V and 4 bases from J, with 15 bases in between. CDR1 is GTSNPN and CDR2 is SVGIG in the germline V gene (reference sequence). Here the CDR3 reads CAWSVEQATTYGYTF. CDR3 DNA sequence: TGTGCCTGGAGTGTCGAACAGGCCACTACCTATGGCTACACCTTC.

The gene calls are TRBV11-2 and TRBJ1-4; no definite D call. Germline V gene sequence: CDR1 SGHAT, CDR2 FQNNGV. Trimming left V 2 bases short and J 8 bases short, with 12 bases between. CDR3 length: 14 amino acids. The CDR3 loop is CASSLRAGEEKLFF. The CDR3 coding sequence is TGTGCCAGCAGCTTACGGGCTGGGGAGGAAAAACTGTTTTTT.

V gene TRBV7-6 combines with J gene TRBJ2-2; D not resolved. The germline CDR1 and CDR2 sequences are SGHVS and FNYEAQ. V lost 0 bases to trimming and J lost 7 bases, with 3 bases between them. This CDR3 is 12 amino acids long. In nucleotides, the CDR3 is TGTGCCAGCAGCTTAGCCGGCGGGGAGCTGTTTTTT. Translation: CASSLAGGELFF.

The chain has TRBV4-1 and TRBJ1-1; no firm D call. CDR1 is MGHRA, CDR2 YSYEKL, per germline. There are 13 residues in the CDR3. Between the trimmed V and J ends, which lost 3 bases and 11 bases, there was a span of 16 bases. The DNA of the CDR3 is TGCGCCAGCAGCCATCTTTATGGGTTGGAGGCTTTCTTT. This sequence encodes CASSHLYGLEAFF.

The J gene is TRBJ2-2, the V gene TRBV9; 7 bases fit TRBD2. V dropped 0 bases and J dropped 5; count of bases not matched to a gene: 4. This CDR3 is 15 amino acids long. The germline gives CDR1 SGDLS, CDR2 YYNGEE. CDR3 in amino acids: CASSVEFGGTGELFF. The CDR3 DNA reads as TGTGCCAGCAGCGTAGAGTTCGGGGGGACCGGGGAGCTGTTTTTT.

The genes are TRBV4-1 and TRBJ2-6, with a possible D match to TRBD1 (5 bases). V shed 1 base and J shed 2 bases, with 9 bases lying between them. CDR1 and CDR2 (germline): MGHRA, YSYEKL. This CDR3 region has 16 residues. CDR3 amino acids: CASSQGIRAGANVLTF. The CDR3 region has the DNA TGCGCCAGCAGCCAAGGGATCAGGGCTGGGGCCAACGTCCTGACTTTC.